The T cell receptor beta chain described here comes from a study of T cells in Graves' hyperthyroidism and ophthalmopathy. Study information: Peripheral blood draws took place at initial diagnosis, ahead of any treatment.

TCR beta CDR3 regions were amplified from RNA transcripts. During a first-round RT-PCR of the TCR CDR3, the HTBI primer set was used. TCRdb fed the multiplex PCR reads into MiXCR, producing one record per CDR3 protein. The sample carries some 300,000 distinct CDR3 sequences, around a fifth recorded once. This clonotype was counted at least ten times. Germline CDR1 is PRHDT and CDR2 is FYEKMQ (reference sequence). This CDR3 comprises 15 residues. Trimming cost V 5 bases and J 2 bases; bases outside gene matches: 6. This receptor was obtained from a man aged 45-60 years with Graves' ophthalmopathy. The sequenced sample was blood. J is TRBJ2-7 and V is TRBV13; TRBD2 aligns across 10 bases. This CDR3 is CASSPGTSDPYEQYF. CDR3 bases: TGTGCCAGCAGCCCCGGGACTAGCGACCCCTACGAGCAGTACTTC.